The entry that follows covers one T cell receptor (beta chain) sequence. Its target is unknown. Naive CD4+ T cells were purified with Tregs depleted by CD25. General study points: Tumor-infiltrating Treg TCR alpha and beta sequences overlapped most with tumor naive CD4+ T cells, then blood naive. Tumor memory CD4+ T cell TCR gene usage clustered with blood and lymph node memory CD4+ cells and lymph node naive CD4+ cells.

Trimming cost V 2 bases and J 0 bases, with 14 bases left between them. Looked up from germline, CDR1 is MNHEY and CDR2 is SVGAGI. This CDR3 region has 17 residues. Constant-region reverse primers amplified full-length variable regions, followed by semi-nested Nested Universal Primer A PCR. TCRdb recomputed calls from the 5' RACE reads with MiXCR, one row per CDR3 protein. The table has approximately 31,000 distinct CDR3 sequences, roughly 26% seen once. The source is a female donor with breast cancer. This rearrangement joins TRBV6-5 to TRBJ1-3, with D possibly matching TRBD1 (5 bases). The sample was naive CD4+ T cells sorted from a lymph node. Subset: naive CD4+ T cells, CD4+CD45RA+CD25-. CDR3 nucleotides: TGTGCCAGCAGTTACACCCGACAGCAGAGCTCTGGAAACACCATATATTTT. The encoded protein is CASSYTRQQSSGNTIYF.